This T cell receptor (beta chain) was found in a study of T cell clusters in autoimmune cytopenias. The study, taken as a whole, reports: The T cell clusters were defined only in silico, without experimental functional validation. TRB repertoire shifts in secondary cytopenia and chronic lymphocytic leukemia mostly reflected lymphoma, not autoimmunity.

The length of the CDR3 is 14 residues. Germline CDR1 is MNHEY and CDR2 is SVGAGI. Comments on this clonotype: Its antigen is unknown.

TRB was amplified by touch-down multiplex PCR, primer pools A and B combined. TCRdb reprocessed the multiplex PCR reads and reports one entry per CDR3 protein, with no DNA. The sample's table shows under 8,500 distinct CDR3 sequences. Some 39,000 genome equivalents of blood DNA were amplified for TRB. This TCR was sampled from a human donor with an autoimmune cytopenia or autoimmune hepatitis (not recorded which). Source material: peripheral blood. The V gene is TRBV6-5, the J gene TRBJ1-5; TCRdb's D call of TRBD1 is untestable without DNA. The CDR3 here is CASSRGQGGQPQHF.